A single sample gave rise to the 2 T cell receptor beta chains below, sequenced in a study of cytomegalovirus exposure and HLA in healthy donors. In the PCR, 60 Vbeta and 13 Jbeta primers were used. Only in-frame clones appear in the TCRdb table, and some are missing; sequencing was by immunoSEQ multiplex PCR. Altogether around 150,000 clones are present, around four fifths being singletons, with the ten largest covering 4.5% to 5%. The sequenced sample was PBMCs. Every receptor here comes from a man aged 30-40 years in good health.

The chain employs TRBV2 and TRBJ2-5, with D possibly matching TRBD1 (6 bases). The ends were cut back, 1 base at V and 4 bases at J, with 7 bases in the middle. The CDR3 extends over 13 amino acids. Per germline, CDR1 SNHLY and CDR2 FYNNEI. The CDR3 region has the DNA TGTGCCAGCAGTGAAGAGGGGGTAGAGACCCAGTACTTC. This translates into CASSEEGVETQYF.

The chain carries TRBV27 and TRBJ2-7; the D gene is possibly TRBD2 (6 bases). The CDR3 has 15 amino acids. Trimming stripped 3 bases from V and 3 bases from J, with 15 bases between. Germline CDR1 and CDR2: MNHEY and SMNVEV (reference sequence). CDR3 DNA sequence: TGTGCCAGCAGTTTCTTTCGGGGGACCGTCTACGAGCAGTACTTC. As protein: CASSFFRGTVYEQYF.